This TCR beta chain was sequenced for a study of shared clonotypes between healthy human individuals. Notes on the study in general: Relative to clonotypes present in all four donors, those not shared had lower generation probabilities. Inspection by rarefaction showed sorted-subset sequencing to be incomplete despite large depth. Clonotype sharing across a few donors was observed for about 4.8% of naive CD4 clonotypes.

This clone appeared a few times. Its matching antigen is unknown. TCRdb keeps only in-frame clones here, not all; method: immunoSEQ multiplex PCR. Of roughly 2,300,000 clones in the sample, just under 95% are singletons; the top ten hold around 0.38%. CDR3 length: 16 amino acids. Germline V gene sequence: CDR1 SNHLY, CDR2 FYNNEI. V shed 6 bases and J shed 4 bases, with 19 bases lying between them. The clonotype comes from a man younger than 30 in good health. Some clones in this sample may be carry-over from other donors' samples. Material: naive CD4+ T cells from PBMCs. The subset is: CD45RA+ positively selected. J is TRBJ1-5 and V is TRBV2; a possible D gene is TRBD1 (5 bases). CDR3 bases: TGTGCCAGCAGGAAAGTACAGGAAGTAGGGAATCAGCCCCAGCATTTT. Protein: CASRKVQEVGNQPQHF. Full variable domain (remainder filled in from reference TRBV2 and TRBJ1-5): EPEVTQTPSHQVTQMGQEVILRCVPISNHLYFYWYRQILGQKVEFLVSFYNNEISEKSEIFDDQFSVERPDGSNFTLKIRSTKLEDSAMYFCASRKVQEVGNQPQHFGDGTRLSIL.